The 11 T cell receptor beta chains below all came from one sample that was sequenced in a study of blood T cell repertoires in COVID-19. Repertoires were generated with immunoSEQ multiplex PCR, while TCRdb's copy carries only in-frame clones and drops some. The sample carries under 250,000 clones, 70% to 90% recorded once. Material: peripheral blood. These receptors all come from a man over 45 with COVID-19, enrolled during active disease.

The V call is TRBV6-5, the J call TRBJ1-1; TRBD1 is a possible D gene (5 bases). V was trimmed by 0 bases and J by 1 base, leaving 9 bases between them. This CDR3 spans 15 amino acids. From germline, CDR1 is MNHEY and CDR2 SVGAGI. The CDR3 here is CASSYSRTSNTEAFF. CDR3 DNA: TGTGCCAGCAGTTACTCGAGGACATCGAACACTGAAGCTTTCTTT.

V and J are TRBV3-1 (or the pseudogene TRBV3-2) and TRBJ2-7; 8 bases are shared with TRBD2. The CDR3 sequence is 13 residues long. After removal of 4 bases from V and 1 base from J, the junction contained 0 bases not matched to a gene. CDR1 and CDR2 (germline): LGHDT, YNNKEL (reference sequence). CDR3 sequence: CASSRGGSYEQYF. CDR3 coding DNA: TGTGCCAGCAGCCGCGGGGGGTCCTACGAGCAGTACTTC.

The J gene is TRBJ2-2, the V gene TRBV28, with a tentative D call TRBD1 (5 bases). Trimming stripped 8 bases from V and 4 bases from J, with 17 bases between. Germline loops: CDR1 MDHEN, CDR2 SYDVKM. The CDR3 runs 15 residues. DNA of the CDR3: TGTGCCAGCCATCCCGGGCAGGGTCGCACCGGGGAGCTGTTTTTT. Translated: CASHPGQGRTGELFF. The full variable domain, with the rest looked up from reference TRBV28 and TRBJ2-2, is DVKVTQSSRYLVKRTGEKVFLECVQDMDHENMFWYRQDPGLGLRLIYFSYDVKMKEKGDIPEGYSVSREKKERFSLILESASTNQTSMYLCASHPGQGRTGELFFGEGSRLTVL.

The V and J genes are TRBV19 and TRBJ1-5, with a tentative D call TRBD1 (5 bases). Germline V gene sequence: CDR1 LNHDA, CDR2 SQIVND (reference sequence). The CDR3 is made up of 14 amino acids. Trimming pared 2 bases from V and 7 bases from J, leaving 12 bases between. CDR3 loop: CASSISGFGQPQHF. The CDR3 bases are TGTGCCAGTAGTATATCAGGGTTCGGACAGCCCCAGCATTTT.

V is TRBV7-8 and J is TRBJ1-5; no reliable D call. Deletions cut 5 bases from V and 3 bases from J, with 8 bases between. The CDR3 covers 13 residues. CDR1 is SGHVS and CDR2 is FQNEAQ in the germline V gene. In nucleotides, the CDR3 is TGTGCCAGCAGCCTCGACATCAATCAGCCCCAGCATTTT. It is translated as CASSLDINQPQHF.

The chain carries TRBV6-5 and TRBJ2-7, with D perhaps matching TRBD2 (7 bases). Germline-derived CDR1 and CDR2 are MNHEY and SVGAGI. V lost 6 bases and J lost 6, with 18 bases in between. This CDR3 has 14 residues. DNA for the CDR3: TGTGCCAGCAGGTTCGGAGGGGGGGAGTCCGAGCAGTACTTC. It translates to CASRFGGGESEQYF.

This clone turned up a few times. The chain has TRBV6-2 or TRBV6-3 and TRBJ2-7, with D maybe TRBD2 (5 bases). CDR3 length: 14 amino acids. V shed 0 bases and J shed 0 bases, with 6 bases lying between them. CDR1 is MNHEY, CDR2 SVGEGT, per germline. CDR3 residues: CASSYSGSSYEQYF. DNA of the CDR3: TGTGCCAGCAGTTACTCAGGGAGCTCCTACGAGCAGTACTTC.

The rearrangement uses TRBV4-3 and TRBJ1-5; perhaps TRBD1 as D (5 bases). This CDR3 contains 14 residues. Germline V gives CDR1 LGHNA, CDR2 YSLEER. V lost 0 bases, J lost 9 bases, and 12 bases lay in between. The CDR3 bases are TGCGCCAGCAGCCAAGACCCCCAGGGTTGGCCCCAGCATTTT. Translating it yields CASSQDPQGWPQHF.

The chain recombines TRBV11-2 with TRBJ2-5, with D possibly TRBD2 on 6 matching bases. The germline V and J ends were trimmed by 4 bases and 2 bases, with 11 bases remaining between them. Germline V gives CDR1 SGHAT, CDR2 FQNNGV. This CDR3 has 14 residues. The CDR3 reads CASSWGLPQETQYF. The DNA for the CDR3 is TGTGCCAGCAGCTGGGGACTGCCACAAGAGACCCAGTACTTC.

The sample holds one count of this clone. This CDR3 is also generated by other DNA sequences in the sample. The chain combines TRBV29-1 with TRBJ2-3, with D possibly matching TRBD2 (6 bases). Germline V lookup: CDR1 SQVTM, CDR2 ANQGSEA. The ends were cut back, 6 bases at V and 4 bases at J, with 14 bases in the middle. The CDR3 has 13 amino acids. CDR3 amino acids: CSVDSGRPDTQYF. CDR3 DNA: TGCAGCGTCGATTCGGGGAGGCCAGATACGCAGTATTTT.

The V gene is TRBV12-3 or TRBV12-4, the J gene TRBJ2-7; TRBD1 aligns across 7 bases. The CDR3 has 13 amino acids. The trim removed 3 bases at V and 6 bases at J, leaving 5 bases unmatched. CDR3 bases: TGTGCCAGCAGTTTGAGGGGGCTGAGCGAGCAGTACTTC. It is translated as CASSLRGLSEQYF.